This T cell receptor beta chain was identified in a study of cytomegalovirus exposure and HLA in healthy donors. A word on this clone: Its matching antigen is unknown.

Primers for the PCR totalled 60 Vbeta and 13 Jbeta. Method: immunoSEQ multiplex PCR; TCRdb's copy keeps in-frame clones and lacks some. Altogether 100,000 to 150,000 clones are present, approximately 78% being singletons, with the ten largest covering around 1%. The study, taken as a whole, reports: Across donors, most TCRs were seen rarely, yet some public ones were widespread. A few CMV-associated chains were confirmed in vitro to be specific for CMV antigens.

The source is a woman in her twenties or thirties in good health and CMV-seronegative. The sample comprised PBMCs.

The CDR3 bases are TGTGCCAGCAGCCAGACAGAGGCCGGGGCCAACGTCCTGACTTTC. It specifies CASSQTEAGANVLTF. The chain recombines TRBV4-2 with TRBJ2-6, with D possibly being TRBD1 (5 bases). Looked up from germline, CDR1 is LGHNA and CDR2 is YNFKEQ. There are 15 residues in the CDR3. The V and J ends lost 3 bases and 4 bases respectively, with 10 bases between them.